This T cell receptor beta chain comes out of a study of cytotoxic CD8 clonotypes in ibrutinib-treated CLL (dated by TCRdb to the early 2020s). At the level of the whole study: The cohort had around twelve relapsed/refractory and approximately 14 treatment-naive patients; under 18 were IGHV unmutated. Patients were still on ibrutinib when every remission and progressive disease sample was collected. Response samples were taken after a median of approximately eleven months on treatment, ranging from about 6 to 40 months. Of the 70 to 90 people in the trial, about 25 had longitudinal samples available. Cryopreserved peripheral blood mononuclear cells were collected before treatment, at response, and at either disease progression or sustained remission. Samples averaged about 260,000 productive templates and more than 85,000 productive rearrangements. Responses were partial in about 25 patients and complete in 2; after median approximately 67 months follow-up, about 14 stayed in remission and about twelve progressed.

General findings and caveats noted by the study authors: Public clonotypes were found to be uncommon and were observed to contract or remain stable during treatment; the increase in clonality was shown to reflect expansion of private clonotypes at ibrutinib response. Clonality rose at ibrutinib response, remained stable during sustained remission, and dropped back toward baseline at progression. Sampling times were not matched between sustained-remission and progressing patients, and lymph node repertoires were not studied. At baseline, clonality was higher than in age-matched healthy donors and showed a strong correlation with circulating CD8+ T-cell counts.

A remark on this clone: The clone's antigen remains unknown. Nothing much larger sits one base from this clone, and base qualities are not available.

Spanning cysteine to phenylalanine, the CDR3 consists of 14 amino acids. CDR3 DNA is the only sequence kept; it has 42 bases, read in frame from the first base. The CDR1 and CDR2 encoded by the germline V gene are SGHRS and YFSETQ. The trim is 6 bases for V and 0 bases for J, with a gap of 12 bases between the germline ends. The goal of deep resolution MiSeq sequencing was a depth between 1 in 1 million and 1 in 200,000 T cells, and coverage averaged 10x per clonotype. The immunoSEQ hsTCRB Kit was used to generate TCR beta libraries. In the source study's methods: The data were analyzed with ImmunoSEQ Analyzer and ImmunoSEQ Data Assistant, and V, D and J gene assignments followed IMGT definitions. Clonality, which ranges from 0 to 1, was calculated as one minus the normalized Shannon entropy of productive rearrangement frequencies. Only overrepresented clonotypes making up at least 0.05% of the repertoire of each patient were included in the public clonotype analysis. About a dozen age-matched healthy donor repertoires from immuneACCESS served as clonality controls. This immuneACCESS table, as held by TCRdb, lists in-frame sequences with V and J called but not all clones. Of the missing ones, under half trace to an unresolved V gene in checked studies; the others have no known cause. D and trimming come from the DNA, and the V and J calls and clone size come from that table. Across this sample there are hundreds of thousands of clones, with under 75% seen only once. The biggest ten clones account for approximately 15% of the sample.

The intended sense of this specimen's time point label: 24 months on ibrutinib. For TCR beta library preparation, roughly 1.8 micrograms of genomic DNA was extracted from cryopreserved PBMCs. High-throughput TCR beta sequencing was performed on longitudinal blood samples from CLL patients receiving ibrutinib monotherapy. Patients were enrolled in a phase 2 open-label single-center ibrutinib monotherapy trial. The chain uses TRBV5-1 and TRBJ1-1, with TRBD1 perhaps the D gene, on 6 matching bases. This clonotype was obtained from a human donor with chronic lymphocytic leukemia. Sequences were derived from PBMCs, sampled after 24 months of ibrutinib treatment. The sequence in DNA is TGCGCCAGCACCCCGGACAGCCTGAACACTGAAGCTTTCTTT. Its product reads: CASTPDSLNTEAFF.